The 27 T cell receptor beta chains below all came from one sample that was sequenced in a study of T cell repertoires in cytomegalovirus infection. Antigen specificity for these receptors is unknown. One entry per CDR3 protein results from TCRdb running MiXCR on the reads. Of about 920,000 distinct CDR3 sequences listed, roughly 30% were seen once; the top ten hold about 14%. Sequencing used cultured CD8+ T cells from PBMCs, obtained from culture after CMV antigen stimulation. All receptors derive from a human donor in good health (CMV status not recorded). Some clones in this sample may be carry-over from other donors' samples.

This clonotype was observed a few times. The chain combines TRBV7-8 with TRBJ1-1; TRBD1 aligns across 8 bases. Per the germline V gene, CDR1 is SGHVS and CDR2 is FQNEAQ. This CDR3 region has 15 residues. With 7 bases clipped from V and 2 bases from J, the junction kept 9 bases outside the gene matches. The CDR3 DNA follows: TGTGCCAGCAACTGGCCGGACAGGGTTAACACTGAAGCTTTCTTT. The encoded protein is CASNWPDRVNTEAFF.

The rearrangement links TRBV4-3 to TRBJ2-1; the match to TRBD1 covers 8 bases. The CDR3 runs 17 residues. J was trimmed by 7 bases and V by 0 bases; bases with no gene match: 11. The germline CDR1 and CDR2 sequences are LGHNA and YSLEER. CDR3 loop: CASSQEGDRWSGNEQFF. DNA for the CDR3: TGCGCCAGCAGCCAAGAGGGGGACAGGTGGAGTGGGAATGAGCAGTTCTTC.

This clonotype was recorded many times. V usage is TRBV7-2 and J usage is TRBJ1-2, with 8 nucleotides matching TRBD1. V lost 8 bases and J lost 4; bases outside the gene matches: 15. The CDR3 loop spans 16 amino acids. The germline V gene encodes CDR1 SGHTA and CDR2 FQGNSA. The CDR3 nucleotides read TGTGCCAGCTTACTTCCCGGACAGGGCCCCCCCTATGGCTACACCTTC. Translating gives CASLLPGQGPPYGYTF.

This clonotype turned up a few times. The CDR3 region is CASSEIPGTQYF. In DNA form, the CDR3 reads TGTGCCAGCTCCGAGATCCCAGGGACGCAGTATTTT. This chain uses TRBV6-5 with TRBJ2-3; D might be TRBD1 (5 bases). CDR3 length: 12 residues. Trimming left V 8 bases short and J 9 bases short, with 15 bases between. Germline-derived CDR1 and CDR2 are MNHEY and SVGAGI.

This clonotype was recorded at least ten times. The rearrangement uses TRBV11-2 and TRBJ1-6, with 9 bases matching TRBD1. The V and J ends lost 2 bases and 10 bases, in that order; junction bases with no gene match: 12. Germline V gene data show CDR1 as SGHAT and CDR2 as FQNNGV. The CDR3 loop spans 17 amino acids. The DNA for the CDR3 is TGTGCCAGCAGCTTAAAGTTCGGGGACAGGGTTCTCTCACCCCTCCACTTT. Its translation is CASSLKFGDRVLSPLHF.

The sample holds one count of this clonotype. The V and J genes are TRBV28 and TRBJ2-7; D may be TRBD1 (5 bases). V lost 4 bases and J 7 bases, leaving 14 bases between the germline ends. Looked up from germline, CDR1 is MDHEN and CDR2 is SYDVKM. The CDR3 length is 13 residues. Here the CDR3 reads CASSSPREQEQYV. The CDR3 DNA reads as TGTGCCAGCAGTTCGCCCAGGGAACAGGAGCAGTACGTC.

This clonotype was observed many times. The V gene is TRBV7-2, the J gene TRBJ2-7; D not certain. The CDR3 length is 14 residues. Trimming left V 1 base short and J 0 bases short, with 7 bases between. Germline-derived CDR1 and CDR2 are SGHTA and FQGNSA. CDR3 bases: TGTGCCAGCAGCTTAGATTCGGGCTCCTACGAGCAGTACGTC. Its protein product is CASSLDSGSYEQYV.

Points on this clonotype: Germline and junction disagree at one end, which may indicate a read error. This chain joins TRBV27 and TRBJ2-3; 9 bases fit TRBD1. There are 13 residues in the CDR3. Germline loops: CDR1 MNHEY, CDR2 SMNVEV (reference sequence). The CDR3 sequence: CVSGTGFGDTQYF. CDR3 DNA sequence: TGTGTCAGCGGGACAGGGTTCGGGGATACGCAGTATTTT.

This clonotype came up a few times. CDR3 loop: CASSEFQGRPEAFF. The CDR3 DNA reads as TGTGCCAGCAGTGAATTTCAGGGGAGGCCTGAAGCTTTCTTT. The rearrangement uses TRBV6-1 and TRBJ1-1, with D perhaps TRBD1 (6 bases). The CDR3 length is 14 residues. Germline loops: CDR1 MNHNS, CDR2 SASEGT. Deletions cut 2 bases from V and 6 bases from J, with 13 bases between.

The V and J genes are TRBV11-2 and TRBJ2-2, with D maybe TRBD2 (5 bases). The germline V gene has CDR1 SGHAT and CDR2 FQNNGV. This CDR3 is built from 13 residues. Between the trimmed V and J ends, which lost 9 bases and 7 bases, there was a span of 15 bases. CDR3 DNA: TGTGCCAGTACCCCGGGGATCGGCGGGGAGCTGTTTTTT. Encoded protein: CASTPGIGGELFF.

This clonotype was found once. The genes are TRBV20-1 and TRBJ2-2; D is unclear. Germline V lookup: CDR1 DFQATT, CDR2 SNEGSKA (reference sequence). V lost 0 bases, J lost 3 bases, and 8 bases lay in between. CDR3 length: 14 amino acids. The CDR3 sequence: CSARDTSDTGELFF. The CDR3, as DNA: TGCAGTGCTAGAGATACGTCAGACACCGGGGAGCTGTTTTTT.

In DNA form, the CDR3 reads TGTGCCAGCAGCTTAGCAGGCGGCACGGACAGGGCGTCCTACGAGCAGTACTTC. This sequence encodes CASSLAGGTDRASYEQYF. The chain links TRBV11-1 to TRBJ2-7; 8 bases are shared with TRBD1. The J segment lost 1 base and the V segment lost 0 bases, leaving 11 bases of the junction unmatched. CDR3 size: 18 residues. Germline lookup yields CDR1 SGHAT and CDR2 FQDESV (reference sequence).

The CDR3 nucleotides read TGTGCCAGCAGTGCCGCAGAAAGGGTAGGAGCCTATGGCTACACCTTC. It is translated as CASSAAERVGAYGYTF. V and J are TRBV25-1 and TRBJ1-2; D call uncertain. Trimming removed 4 bases from V and 4 bases from J, with 19 bases in between. Germline V lookup: CDR1 MGHDK, CDR2 SYGVNS. This CDR3 is built from 16 residues.

This clonotype was observed a handful of times. The rearrangement uses TRBV14 and TRBJ1-2; the D is unclear. Germline CDR1 and CDR2: SGHDN and FVKESK. The CDR3 has 15 amino acids. Trimming removed 1 base at V and 4 bases at J, with 13 bases between. The CDR3 is CASSQGRGPAYGYTF. The CDR3 DNA reads as TGTGCCAGCAGCCAAGGCCGCGGGCCTGCCTATGGCTACACCTTC.

This clonotype has more than one count but fewer than ten. The gene calls are TRBV6-6 and TRBJ2-7; TRBD1 agrees at 7 bases. The CDR3 is 18 residues long. V dropped 0 bases and J dropped 3; count of bases not matched to a gene: 14. Looked up from germline, CDR1 is MNHNY and CDR2 is SVGAGI (reference sequence). The chain's CDR3 is CASSYSEGAVDLDYEQYF. CDR3 DNA: TGTGCCAGCAGTTACTCAGAGGGGGCAGTGGATCTGGACTACGAGCAGTACTTC.

The V gene is TRBV2, the J gene TRBJ1-1; no firm D call. V lost 6 bases to trimming and J lost 5 bases, with 16 bases between them. There are 14 residues in the CDR3. CDR1 and CDR2 (germline): SNHLY, FYNNEI. The CDR3 spells CASRVTKTGTEAFF. DNA for the CDR3: TGTGCCAGCAGAGTGACTAAAACGGGGACTGAAGCTTTCTTT.

This clonotype was detected a few times. The V gene is TRBV7-2, the J gene TRBJ1-6, with 8 bases aligning to TRBD1. The CDR3 spans 16 residues. V lost 1 base to trimming and J lost 9 bases; unmatched junction nucleotides: 8. The V gene's germline CDR1 is SGHTA and CDR2 FQGNSA. The CDR3 region is CASSLVGRGLGSPLHF. The CDR3 bases are TGTGCCAGCAGCTTAGTCGGCAGGGGGCTAGGTTCACCCCTCCACTTT.

This clonotype was counted between two and nine times. V and J are TRBV15 and TRBJ2-5; 11 bases align to TRBD2. With 5 bases clipped from V and 3 bases from J, the junction kept 8 bases outside the gene matches. The CDR3 runs 16 residues. Germline lookup yields CDR1 LNHNV and CDR2 YYDKDF (reference sequence). In nucleotides, the CDR3 is TGTGCCACCAGCGTCCTAGCGGGGGGTTTGGAAGAGACCCAGTACTTC. Amino acid sequence: CATSVLAGGLEETQYF.

In its sample, this clonotype was seen a few times. The chain couples TRBV27 to TRBJ1-1, with D perhaps matching TRBD1 (5 bases). Germline values: CDR1 MNHEY, CDR2 SMNVEV (reference sequence). The CDR3 has 12 amino acids. V was cut by 8 bases and J by 5 bases, with 12 bases left in between. CDR3 region: CASWDGRTEAFF. In nucleotides, the CDR3 is TGTGCCAGCTGGGACGGTCGGACTGAAGCTTTCTTT.

This clonotype occurred many times. The V and J genes are TRBV12-3 or TRBV12-4 and TRBJ1-6; perhaps TRBD1 as D (5 bases). This CDR3 contains 15 residues. V was pared by 3 bases and J by 9 bases, with 15 bases between. The DNA of the CDR3 is TGTGCCAGCAGTTTGAGGGGAAGGGCGAGTTCACCCCTCCACTTT. Residues: CASSLRGRASSPLHF.

This rearrangement joins TRBV10-3 to TRBJ2-7; D may match TRBD1 or TRBD2 (5 bases each). This CDR3 contains 15 residues. V gave up 4 bases and J gave up 0 bases, with 13 bases separating them. The V gene's germline CDR1 is ENHRY and CDR2 SYGVKD. The CDR3 sequence: CAISAWDPRSYEQYF. The CDR3 nucleotides read TGTGCCATCAGTGCTTGGGACCCCCGCTCCTACGAGCAGTACTTC.

The CDR3 reads CASSQDSQPQHF. In DNA, the CDR3 is TGTGCCAGCAGCCAAGATAGTCAGCCCCAGCATTTT. The chain is built from TRBV4-2 and TRBJ1-5; no clear D. Germline lookup yields CDR1 LGHNA and CDR2 YNFKEQ. Trimming cost V 0 bases and J 6 bases, with 3 bases left between them. The CDR3 has 12 residues.

This clonotype has a count of ten or more. This chain joins TRBV7-8 and TRBJ2-1, with D possibly called TRBD1 or TRBD2 (5 bases each). Per the germline V gene, CDR1 is SGHVS and CDR2 is FQNEAQ. Trimming pared 1 base from V and 12 bases from J, leaving 16 bases between. CDR3 length equals 14 residues. DNA of the CDR3: TGTGCCAGCAGCTTAGGATGGACAAAGGAGGTGCAGTTCTTC. Its translation: CASSLGWTKEVQFF.

The table lists this clonotype with many counts. This chain uses TRBV7-6 with TRBJ1-2, with D perhaps matching TRBD1 (6 bases). Trimming stripped 3 bases from V and 2 bases from J, with 22 bases between. CDR3 length: 18 residues. CDR1 SGHVS and CDR2 FNYEAQ come from the germline V gene. The DNA for the CDR3 is TGTGCCAGCAGCTTCGGTATATCTTCGCACAGGGAAAACTATGGCTACACCTTC. Translated, it gives CASSFGISSHRENYGYTF.

This clonotype occurred many times. This rearrangement joins TRBV7-9 to TRBJ1-2, with 8 bases fitting TRBD1. The germline V gene encodes CDR1 SEHNR and CDR2 FQNEAQ (reference sequence). Unmatched junction bases numbered 9, after V lost 5 bases and J lost 4 bases. This CDR3 is built from 15 residues. Here the CDR3 DNA reads TGTGCCAGCAGCCGCCCAGGGGGCGCGAGCTATGGCTACACCTTC. It codes for CASSRPGGASYGYTF.

This clonotype has a handful of counts. This chain links TRBV6-1 with TRBJ2-1; D tentatively reads TRBD1 or TRBD2 (6 bases each). Germline V gene lookup returns CDR1 MNHNS and CDR2 SASEGT. The CDR3 runs to 16 residues. Trimming stripped 5 bases from V and 8 bases from J, with 22 bases between. The CDR3 here is CASSPTPGAGYDEQFF. The CDR3 DNA is TGTGCCAGCAGTCCAACCCCAGGGGCGGGGTACGATGAGCAGTTCTTC.

This chain joins TRBV29-1 and TRBJ2-2; no definite D call. Per germline, CDR1 SQVTM and CDR2 ANQGSEA. Trimming stripped 4 bases from V and 2 bases from J, with 8 bases between. CDR3 length: 13 residues. DNA for the CDR3: TGCAGCGTTGGAGCCGGCAACACCGGGGAGCTGTTTTTT. Protein sequence: CSVGAGNTGELFF.